This TCR beta chain was documented in a study of T cells in localized non-small cell lung cancer (dated by TCRdb to between 2020 and 2021). At the level of the whole study: T cell repertoires of 200 to 250 early-stage NSCLC patients were analyzed, with tumors being compared against uninvolved tumor-adjacent lungs. All 220 or so NSCLC patients in the cohort were treatment-naive and had localized lung tumors that were resected. A mean age of around 69 years was recorded for the NSCLC patients, of whom 120 to 150 were male and about a hundred were female.

At diagnosis, tumor, uninvolved tumor-adjacent lung and peripheral blood were collected and then preserved as a mix of FFPE and fresh-frozen material. For TCR repertoire profiling, blood samples were analyzed as peripheral blood mononuclear cells. The junction carries 8 bases between V and J, which are trimmed by 4 bases and 0 bases respectively. CDR1 and CDR2, looked up from the germline V gene (reference sequence), are LNHNV and YYDKDF. The CDR3 measures 14 amino acids from cysteine to phenylalanine. The CDR3 DNA has 42 bases and is translated from base 1. TCR beta CDR3 regions were sequenced from DNA using the immunoSEQ Assay. In the original analysis: T cell density was computed as TCR beta template counts normalized to usable DNA estimated by amplifying housekeeping genes. Richness was estimated with the preseqR package, extrapolating to 400,000 templates for PBMC samples and 120,000 templates for tissue samples. Clonality was defined by subtracting Pielou's evenness from one. To identify tissue-enriched TCRs, differential abundance testing was run on productive amino-acid clonotypes with a minimum total count of 5 and an alpha of 0.1. The Jaccard Index and the Morisita Overlap Index were used to measure how much the repertoires overlapped between compartments. GLIPH grouped TCR beta CDR3s together with public tetramer-defined viral CDR3s, and a viral motif had to include at least three viral sequences and show V-gene enrichment. This is the immuneACCESS table as TCRdb keeps it, with only in-frame sequences that have V and J called. A part of the clones is gone; compared with another copy, unresolved V genes explain less than half, and the rest is unexplained. That table supplies the V and J calls and clone size; D and trimming were determined from the DNA. This sample holds under 150,000 clones; 80% to 90% were observed only once. The top ten constitute about 1.5% of the sample.

Summary of the overall study and its limitations: Because the study design was exploratory, TCR variables were selected using unadjusted p-values without false-discovery rate correction. Uninvolved tumor-adjacent lung showed the highest T cell clonality, higher than tumor, which suggests more focused antigenic responses in the adjacent lung. Higher T cell density in blood was associated with longer overall survival, whereas higher clonality in adjacent lung was associated with shorter survival. A median of approximately 62 of the top 100 tumor clones turned up in the paired uninvolved adjacent lung, and some 27 of those clones also ranked among the top 100 of that same adjacent lung. Because multi-region tumor sequencing was not performed, intratumor heterogeneity could not be ruled out.

A note on this clone: The target of this receptor is not known. Base-call qualities are not available, and no considerably larger clone is one nucleotide away.

Rearrangement joined TRBV15 to TRBJ2-3, with no confidently assigned D gene. The sample was peripheral blood, taken before any cancer treatment. The sequence was obtained from an older female donor with stage I lung adenocarcinoma. The CDR3 here reads CATSTATSTDTQYF. The sequenced DNA: TGTGCCACCAGCACCGCGACGAGCACAGATACGCAGTATTTT.